The present TCR beta chain was sequenced within a study of graft-versus-host responses after intestinal transplantation. Study in general: Following induction with anti-thymocyte globulin, all recipients were given tacrolimus and steroids for roughly three years.

Regarding this clone: The antigen is unknown.

This CDR3 spans 12 amino acids. CDR1 is SEHNR, CDR2 FQNEAQ, per germline (reference sequence). V gave up 5 bases and J gave up 3 bases, with 7 bases separating them. The data were produced by immunoSEQ multiplex PCR, yet TCRdb's version contains in-frame clones alone and is incomplete. The sample carries approximately 33,000 clones, roughly 80% recorded once. This chain connects TRBV7-9 to TRBJ1-2, with unresolved D. The sequenced sample was unstimulated CD8+ T cells sorted from spleen or lymph node cells, obtained before intestinal transplant. This TCR derives from a human donor who received an intestinal transplant. This chain's CDR3 is CASSPRYYGYTF. For the CDR3, the DNA is TGTGCCAGCAGCCCTAGGTACTATGGCTACACCTTC.